Following are 8 T cell receptor beta chains from one sample sequenced in a study of blood T cell repertoires in COVID-19. Sequenced by immunoSEQ multiplex PCR; TCRdb stores in-frame clones only, minus some. The sample lists 250,000 to 350,000 clones, more than 65% seen once, with approximately 14% in the top ten. Input material: peripheral blood. The receptors were sampled from a person aged 65 to 85 with COVID-19, enrolled during active disease.

This chain joins TRBV5-6 and TRBJ2-7; 8 bases are a match to TRBD1. The germline V gene encodes CDR1 SGHDT and CDR2 YYEEEE. Trimming at V came to 4 bases and at J to 5 bases, leaving 5 bases not matched to a gene. The CDR3 has 13 amino acids. The CDR3 bases are TGTGCCAGCAGCAGGACAGGGTTCCACGAGCAGTACTTC. This sequence encodes CASSRTGFHEQYF.

The chain is built from TRBV5-1 and TRBJ2-5; TRBD1 matches at 10 bases. Germline CDR1 and CDR2: SGHRS and YFSETQ. The CDR3 runs 14 residues. Trimming took 4 bases from V and 5 from J; bases not matched to a gene: 5. The CDR3 DNA reads TGCGCCAGCAGCAAAGACAGGGGGCTTGAGACCCAGTACTTC. The encoded protein is CASSKDRGLETQYF.

The chain has TRBV5-5 and TRBJ1-5; 9 bases agree with TRBD1. V trimming: 4 bases; J trimming: 4 bases; junction bases outside the gene matches: 6. Germline CDR1 SGHKS, CDR2 YYEKEE (reference sequence). The length of the CDR3 is 15 residues. CDR3 loop: CASSPGQGINQPQHF. CDR3 DNA: TGTGCCAGCAGCCCGGGACAGGGAATAAATCAGCCCCAGCATTTT.

The V and J genes are TRBV7-9 and TRBJ1-1; TRBD1 aligns across 10 bases. V lost 5 bases to trimming and J lost 4 bases; unmatched junction nucleotides: 10. The CDR3 spans 16 residues. In germline, CDR1 is SEHNR, CDR2 FQNEAQ (reference sequence). The CDR3 DNA reads TGTGCCAGCAGCCATAGGACAGGGGGTAGCTCCACTGAAGCTTTCTTT. Encoded protein: CASSHRTGGSSTEAFF.

CDR3 DNA: TGTGCCAGCTCACCGCAACGCGACTATAATTCACCCCTCCACTTT. It translates to CASSPQRDYNSPLHF. The chain combines TRBV18 with TRBJ1-6, with no clear D. The germline V and J ends were trimmed by 3 bases and 3 bases, with 9 bases remaining between them. In germline, CDR1 is KGHSH, CDR2 LQKENI. There are 15 residues in the CDR3.

The CDR3 loop is CASRPTRRSDSNTEAFF. The CDR3, as DNA: TGTGCCAGCAGACCGACCCGCCGCAGCGATTCGAACACTGAAGCTTTCTTT. This chain links TRBV5-6 with TRBJ1-1; D unresolved. Trimming cost V 5 bases and J 1 base, with 21 bases left between them. CDR1 and CDR2 from the germline V gene are SGHDT and YYEEEE. The CDR3 extends over 17 amino acids.

The V call is TRBV7-2, the J call TRBJ1-5, with D maybe TRBD1 (6 bases). The CDR3 consists of 15 residues. V lost 4 bases, J lost 0 bases, and 10 bases lay in between. Germline assignment: CDR1 SGHTA and CDR2 FQGNSA. CDR3 DNA: TGTGCCAGCAGCTCAGGGGTTTATAGCAATCAGCCCCAGCATTTT. This gives the protein CASSSGVYSNQPQHF.

The chain recombines TRBV5-1 with TRBJ2-7; perhaps TRBD2 as D (7 bases). The CDR3 loop spans 15 amino acids. Per the germline V gene, CDR1 is SGHRS and CDR2 is YFSETQ. V lost 0 bases to trimming and J lost 2 bases, with 12 bases between them. The CDR3 DNA follows: TGCGCCAGCAGCTTGGCGGGGGGCCTAACCTACGAGCAGTACTTC. It specifies CASSLAGGLTYEQYF.